The rows below give T cell receptor beta chains drawn from one sample of a study of identical twins. TCRdb re-called the 5' RACE reads through MiXCR, storing one row per CDR3 protein. The data hold around 480,000 distinct CDR3 sequences, with over 12% observed a single time. These data also featured in a second study, about yellow fever vaccine responses in identical twins.

The sample comprised CD4+ T cells sorted from blood. These receptors were collected from a woman aged 18-35 years in good health. CDR3s include the opening cysteine and the closing phenylalanine or tryptophan. A D gene is named only where the DNA matches it firmly. Size tells how often a clone was seen (once, few, many) or the class of an expanded clone, and some rows leave it out.

d_call | j_call | clone_size | v_call | cdr3_length | cdr3_nt | cdr3_aa
. | TRBJ2-3 | many | TRBV24-1 | 15 | TGTGCCACCAGTGATTTGCAACCCGGCGCGGATACGCAGTATTTT | CATSDLQPGADTQYF
. | TRBJ2-2 | few | TRBV24-1 | 15 | TGTGCCACCAGTGATTACTCATACCACACCGGGGAGCTGTTTTTT | CATSDYSYHTGELFF
. | TRBJ2-7 | . | TRBV5-6 | 14 | TGTGCCAGCAGCTTGGACAGGCTTACCTACGAGCAGTACTTC | CASSLDRLTYEQYF
. | TRBJ1-4 | few | TRBV7-9 | 16 | TGTGCCAGCAGCTCCATTCTGAGGGGGACTAATGAAAAACTGTTTTTT | CASSSILRGTNEKLFF
. | TRBJ1-1 | many | TRBV11-2 | 18 | TGTGCCAGCAGCCTCAGACCCCAGTTAACAGGTTCGTACACTGAAGCTTTCTTT | CASSLRPQLTGSYTEAFF
. | TRBJ2-2 | few | TRBV12-5 | 15 | TGTGCTAGTGGAACGGTACAGGGAGACACCGGGGAGCTGTTTTTT | CASGTVQGDTGELFF
. | TRBJ2-3 | few | TRBV2 | 11 | TGTGCCAGCACCTTCACAGATACGCAGTATTTT | CASTFTDTQYF
. | TRBJ1-4 | few | TRBV7-2 | 15 | TGTGCCAGCAGCCTGAAGACTGCAACTAATGAAAAACTGTTTTTT | CASSLKTATNEKLFF
. | TRBJ2-7 | . | TRBV6-2/TRBV6-3 | 13 | TGTGCCAGCAGTCCCCCCGTTTCCTACGAGCAGTACTTC | CASSPPVSYEQYF
TRBD1 | TRBJ1-2 | few | TRBV12-3/TRBV12-4 | 14 | TGTGCCAGCAGGACAGGGGTTGCCAACTATGGCTACACCTTC | CASRTGVANYGYTF
TRBD2 | TRBJ2-3 | few | TRBV4-3 | 18 | TGCGCCAGCAGCCAAGATGGACTAGCGGGAGCTAGCACAGATACGCAGTATTTT | CASSQDGLAGASTDTQYF
. | TRBJ2-3 | few | TRBV3-1 | 21 | TGTGCCAGCAGCCAAGAAGTTTACCGTTTGGGCAGGGTAACTAGCACAGATACGCAGTATTTT | CASSQEVYRLGRVTSTDTQYF
. | TRBJ2-7 | once | TRBV7-2 | 13 | TGTGCCAGCAGCTTTACGGACTCCTACGCGCAGTACTTC | CASSFTDSYAQYF
TRBD1 | TRBJ2-1 | few | TRBV7-9 | 17 | TGTGCCAGCAGCCTCCGATCCCGGGACAGAGACTACAATGAGCAGTTCTTC | CASSLRSRDRDYNEQFF
. | TRBJ1-1 | few | TRBV27 | 14 | TGTGCCAGCAGCATCCGGGGAACTAACACTGAAGCTTTCTTT | CASSIRGTNTEAFF
. | TRBJ2-7 | few | TRBV20-1 | 12 | TGCAGTGCCCTTACCCCCGCATACGAGCAGTACTTC | CSALTPAYEQYF
TRBD2 | TRBJ2-1 | few | TRBV6-5 | 17 | TGTGCCAGCAGTCACCCGACTAGCGGGAGCGTTACGCATGAGCAGTTCTTC | CASSHPTSGSVTHEQFF
. | TRBJ2-7 | . | TRBV20-1 | 11 | TGCAGTGTCTGGATTCCCTACGAGCAGTACTTC | CSVWIPYEQYF
TRBD1 | TRBJ2-7 | few | TRBV27 | 15 | TGTGCCACCCGGGACAGCAGTCCCGGTGGGTACGAGCAGTACTTC | CATRDSSPGGYEQYF
. | TRBJ2-7 | . | TRBV29-1 | 13 | TGCAGCGTTAAGCACAGGAGCTCCTACGAGCAGTACTTC | CSVKHRSSYEQYF
. | TRBJ2-3 | . | TRBV5-6 | 16 | TGTGCCAGCAGCTTGGCCCCGGGACGTAGAACGGATACGCAGTATTTT | CASSLAPGRRTDTQYF
TRBD1 | TRBJ2-1 | . | TRBV18 | 15 | TGTGCCAGCTCACGCGGGACAGGCCAATACAATGAGCAGTTCTTC | CASSRGTGQYNEQFF
TRBD2 | TRBJ2-3 | . | TRBV5-1 | 17 | TGCGCCAGCAGAACCGGGACTAGCGGGACCTTCACAGATACGCAGTATTTT | CASRTGTSGTFTDTQYF
. | TRBJ2-2 | . | TRBV7-9 | 13 | TGTGCCAGCAGGGAGTGGGGGACCGGGGAGCTGTTTTTT | CASREWGTGELFF
. | TRBJ2-7 | many | TRBV6-1 | 14 | TGTGCCAGCAGTCGCCCGGGAGCACCTATCGAGCAGTACTTC | CASSRPGAPIEQYF
TRBD2 | TRBJ2-1 | few | TRBV10-3 | 15 | TGTGCCATCAGTGCCCTAGCGGGAGGGATCAATGAGCAGTTCTTC | CAISALAGGINEQFF
TRBD1 | TRBJ2-1 | . | TRBV20-1 | 15 | TGCAGTGCTAGGGTGGGACAGGGAGGGGGCAATGAGCAGTTCTTC | CSARVGQGGGNEQFF
TRBD2 | TRBJ2-1 | many | TRBV5-1 | 12 | TGCGCCAGCAGCGTGGGGGAGGGTGAGCAGTTCTTC | CASSVGEGEQFF
. | TRBJ2-1 | few | TRBV7-2 | 16 | TGTGCCAGCAGCTTAGGAAGGACAGACTACTACAATGAGCAGTTCTTC | CASSLGRTDYYNEQFF
. | TRBJ2-3 | . | TRBV6-6 | 12 | TGTGCCAGCAGCACTAATCGAGATACGCAGTATTTT | CASSTNRDTQYF
TRBD2 | TRBJ2-5 | . | TRBV28 | 12 | TGTGCCAGCAGTAGCGGGGCTGAGACCCAGTACTTC | CASSSGAETQYF
. | TRBJ2-1 | . | TRBV30 | 12 | TGTGCCTGGAGTGTACGGGGCGGAGAGCAGTTCTTC | CAWSVRGGEQFF
. | TRBJ2-3 | many | TRBV29-1 | 13 | TGCAGCGTTGACCCGGTGGGCGCAGATACGCAGTATTTT | CSVDPVGADTQYF
. | TRBJ1-5 | few | TRBV29-1 | 17 | TGCAGCGTTCCCTGGACGTTAGAACCAGTTAGCAATCAGCCCCAGCATTTT | CSVPWTLEPVSNQPQHF